The T cell receptor beta chain described here comes from a study of blood T cell repertoires in COVID-19. The data were produced by immunoSEQ multiplex PCR, yet TCRdb's version contains in-frame clones alone and is incomplete. The table lists under 200,000 clones, around 82% of them singletons. The CDR3 has 15 residues. Trimming took 3 bases from V and 4 from J, leaving 16 bases between them. CDR1 SGHRS and CDR2 YFSETQ come from the germline V gene. The receptor comes from a man aged 55 to 70 who had recovered from COVID-19. V gene TRBV5-1 combines with J gene TRBJ1-1; perhaps TRBD1 as D (5 bases). Sequenced: PBMCs or T cells enriched from blood (not recorded which). CDR3 bases: TGCGCCAGCAGCTATGGCGGGGGGAGTAGCACTGAAGCTTTCTTT. It encodes CASSYGGGSSTEAFF.